This T cell receptor (beta chain) was observed in a study of blood T cell repertoires in COVID-19. The germline V gene has CDR1 SGHVS and CDR2 FNYEAQ. V lost 2 bases, J lost 4 bases, and 6 bases stayed unmatched. The CDR3 is 16 residues long. Repertoires were generated with immunoSEQ multiplex PCR, while TCRdb's copy carries only in-frame clones and drops some. There are fewer than 110,000 clones in the sample; 80% to 85% occur only once, and roughly 4.6% lies in the top ten. The V and J genes are TRBV7-6 and TRBJ2-7, with 12 bases matching TRBD2. Sample: peripheral blood. This sequence was found in a human donor in a cohort sampled during active COVID-19. CDR3 residues: CASSLSTSGSSYEQYF. The DNA of the CDR3 is TGTGCCAGCAGCTTATCGACTAGCGGGAGTTCATACGAGCAGTACTTC.